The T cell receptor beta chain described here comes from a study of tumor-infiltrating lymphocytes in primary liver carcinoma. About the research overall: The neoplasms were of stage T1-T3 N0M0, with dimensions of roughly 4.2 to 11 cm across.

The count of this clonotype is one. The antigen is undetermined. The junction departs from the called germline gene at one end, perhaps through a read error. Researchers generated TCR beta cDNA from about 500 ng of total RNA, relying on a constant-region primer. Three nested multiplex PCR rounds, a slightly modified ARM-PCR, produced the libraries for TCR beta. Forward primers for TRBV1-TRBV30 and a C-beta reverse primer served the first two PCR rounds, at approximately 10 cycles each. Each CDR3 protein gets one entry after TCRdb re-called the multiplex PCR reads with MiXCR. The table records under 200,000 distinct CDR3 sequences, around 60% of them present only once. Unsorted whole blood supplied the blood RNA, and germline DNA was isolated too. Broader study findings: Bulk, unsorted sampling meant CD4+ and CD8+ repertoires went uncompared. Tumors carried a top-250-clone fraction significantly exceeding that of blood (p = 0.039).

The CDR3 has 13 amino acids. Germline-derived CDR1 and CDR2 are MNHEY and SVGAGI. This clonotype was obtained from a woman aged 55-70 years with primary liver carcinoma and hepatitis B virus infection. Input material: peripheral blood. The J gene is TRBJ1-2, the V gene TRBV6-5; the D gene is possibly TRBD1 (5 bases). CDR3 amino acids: CASRPGRGYDYTF. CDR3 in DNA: TGTGCCAGCAGACCTGGACGGGGCTATGACTACACCTTC.